This TCR beta chain was captured in a study of cytomegalovirus exposure and HLA in healthy donors. Overall study findings and caveats: The classifier, whose performance was assessed in both the original and validation cohorts, reportedly diagnosed cytomegalovirus status with high specificity and sensitivity.

In the case of this clone: Its antigen is undetermined.

CDR3 length: 14 residues. Losses at the gene ends were 2 bases for V and 3 bases for J; bases not matched to a gene: 0. In germline, CDR1 is SGHNT, CDR2 YENEEA. PCR primers comprised 60 Vbeta and 13 Jbeta primers. Measured with immunoSEQ multiplex PCR; TCRdb has only the in-frame clones, and not every one. The sample holds about 160,000 clones. The TCR sequence derives from a woman aged 60-70 years in good health and CMV-seronegative. The genes are TRBV11-3 and TRBJ2-7; 11 bases fit TRBD2. Sequencing was carried out using PBMCs. Here the CDR3 DNA reads TGTGCCAGCAGCTTAACTAGCGGGAGCTACGAGCAGTACTTC. Translated, it gives CASSLTSGSYEQYF.